Below, one T cell receptor (beta chain) is given with its context. This specimen belongs to a study of control samples from healthy donors and cancer patients. CDR1 is SQVTM, CDR2 ANQGSEA, per germline. V was clipped by 7 bases and J by 3 bases; unmatched bases: 10. CDR3 size: 14 residues. Repertoires were generated with immunoSEQ multiplex PCR, while TCRdb's copy carries only in-frame clones and drops some. The sample yields about 140,000 clones, roughly 94% seen once. The clonotype was recovered from a man aged 40-55 years in good health. The specimen was blood. V gene TRBV29-1 combines with J gene TRBJ2-7, with 9 bases that match TRBD1. Here the CDR3 DNA reads TGCAGCGGGGGCGGACAGGGGTTAAACTACGAGCAGTACTTC. Amino acids: CSGGGQGLNYEQYF.